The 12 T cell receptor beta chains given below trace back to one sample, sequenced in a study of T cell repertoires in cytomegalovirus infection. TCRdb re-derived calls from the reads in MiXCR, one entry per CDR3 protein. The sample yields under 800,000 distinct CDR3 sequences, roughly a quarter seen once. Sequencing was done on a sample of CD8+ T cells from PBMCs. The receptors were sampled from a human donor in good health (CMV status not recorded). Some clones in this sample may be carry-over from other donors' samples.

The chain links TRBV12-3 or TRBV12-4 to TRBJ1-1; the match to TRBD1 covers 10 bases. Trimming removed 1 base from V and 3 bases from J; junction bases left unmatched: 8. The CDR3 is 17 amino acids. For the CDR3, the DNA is TGTGCCAGCAGTTTAGTGCCGGGACAGGGGTTGCACACTGAAGCTTTCTTT. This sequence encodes CASSLVPGQGLHTEAFF.

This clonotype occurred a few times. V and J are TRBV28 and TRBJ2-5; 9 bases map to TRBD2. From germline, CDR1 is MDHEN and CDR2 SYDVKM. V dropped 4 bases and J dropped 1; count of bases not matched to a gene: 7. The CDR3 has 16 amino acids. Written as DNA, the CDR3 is TGTGCCAGCAGTTGGAGTAGCGGGGGACTCCAAGAGACCCAGTACTTC. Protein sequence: CASSWSSGGLQETQYF.

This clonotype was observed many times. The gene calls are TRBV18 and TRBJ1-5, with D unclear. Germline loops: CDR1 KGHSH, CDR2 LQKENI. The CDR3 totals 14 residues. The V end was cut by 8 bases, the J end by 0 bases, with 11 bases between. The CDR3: CASSPPDSNQPQHF. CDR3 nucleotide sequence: TGTGCCAGCAGTCCCCCAGATAGCAATCAGCCCCAGCATTTT. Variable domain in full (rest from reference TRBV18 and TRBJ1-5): NAGVMQNPRHLVRRRGQEARLRCSPMKGHSHVYWYRQLPEEGLKFMVYLQKENIIDESGMPKERFSAEFPKEGPSILRIQQVVRGDSAAYFCASSPPDSNQPQHFGDGTRLSIL.

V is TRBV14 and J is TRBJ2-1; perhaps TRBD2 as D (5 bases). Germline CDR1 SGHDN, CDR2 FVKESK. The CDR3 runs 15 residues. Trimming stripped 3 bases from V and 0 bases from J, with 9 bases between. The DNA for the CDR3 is TGTGCCAGCAGCCAGTACGGGGACTCCTACAATGAGCAGTTCTTC. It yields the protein CASSQYGDSYNEQFF.

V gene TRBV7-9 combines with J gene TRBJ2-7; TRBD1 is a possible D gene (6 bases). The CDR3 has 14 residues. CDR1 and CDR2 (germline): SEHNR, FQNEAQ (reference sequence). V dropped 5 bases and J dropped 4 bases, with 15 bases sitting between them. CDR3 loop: CASSGQRRAYEQYV. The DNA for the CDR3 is TGTGCCAGCAGCGGACAGAGGCGCGCTTACGAGCAGTACGTC.

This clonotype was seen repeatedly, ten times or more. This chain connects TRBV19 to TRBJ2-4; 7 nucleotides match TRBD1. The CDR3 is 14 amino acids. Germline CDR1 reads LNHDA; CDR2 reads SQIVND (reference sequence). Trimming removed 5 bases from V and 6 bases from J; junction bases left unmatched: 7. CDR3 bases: TGTGCCAGTAGTCCAACAGGGGTGAGAAACATTCAGTACTTC. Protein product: CASSPTGVRNIQYF.

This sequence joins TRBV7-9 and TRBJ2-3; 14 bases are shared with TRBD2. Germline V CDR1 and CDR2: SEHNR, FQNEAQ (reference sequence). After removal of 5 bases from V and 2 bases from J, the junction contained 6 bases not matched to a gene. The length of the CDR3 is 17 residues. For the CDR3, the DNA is TGTGCCAGCAGCCTCCCGACTAGCGGGGGGGTCACAGATACGCAGTATTTT. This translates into CASSLPTSGGVTDTQYF.

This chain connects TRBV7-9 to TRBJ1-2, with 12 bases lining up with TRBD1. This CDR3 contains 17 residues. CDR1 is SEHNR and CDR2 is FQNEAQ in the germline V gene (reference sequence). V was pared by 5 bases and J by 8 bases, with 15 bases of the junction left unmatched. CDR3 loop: CASSPQGTGGSLGGYTF. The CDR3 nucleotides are TGTGCCAGCAGCCCGCAGGGGACAGGGGGCTCCCTAGGGGGCTACACCTTC.

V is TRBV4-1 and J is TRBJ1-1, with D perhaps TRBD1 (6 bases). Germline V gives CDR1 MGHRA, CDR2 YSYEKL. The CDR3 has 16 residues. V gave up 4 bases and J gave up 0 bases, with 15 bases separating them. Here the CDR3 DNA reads TGCGCCAGCAGCCCCGCGGGGAGGGGGATGAACACTGAAGCTTTCTTT. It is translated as CASSPAGRGMNTEAFF.

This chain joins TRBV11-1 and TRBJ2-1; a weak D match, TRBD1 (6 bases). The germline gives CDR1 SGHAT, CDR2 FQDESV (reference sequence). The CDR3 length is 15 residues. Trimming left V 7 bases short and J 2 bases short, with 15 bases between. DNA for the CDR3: TGTGCCAGCATCCATCGAGGGGGTCCCTACAATGAGCAGTTCTTC. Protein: CASIHRGGPYNEQFF. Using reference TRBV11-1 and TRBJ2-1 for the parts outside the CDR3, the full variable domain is EAEVAQSPRYKITEKSQAVAFWCDPISGHATLYWYRQILGQGPELLVQFQDESVVDDSQLPKDRFSAERLKGVDSTLKIQPAELGDSAMYLCASIHRGGPYNEQFFGPGTRLTVL.

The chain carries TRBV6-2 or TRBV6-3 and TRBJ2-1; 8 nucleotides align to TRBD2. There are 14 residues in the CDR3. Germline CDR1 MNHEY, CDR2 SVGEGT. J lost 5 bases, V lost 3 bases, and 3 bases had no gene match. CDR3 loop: CASSYSLADNEQFF. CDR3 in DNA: TGTGCCAGCAGTTATTCACTAGCGGACAATGAGCAGTTCTTC.

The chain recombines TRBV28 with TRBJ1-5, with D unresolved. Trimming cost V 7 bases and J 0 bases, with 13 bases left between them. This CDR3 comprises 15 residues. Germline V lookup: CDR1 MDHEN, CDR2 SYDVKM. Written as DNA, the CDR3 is TGTGCCAGCACTAAGAGGCAGAATAGCAATCAGCCCCAGCATTTT. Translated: CASTKRQNSNQPQHF.